This paragraph covers one T cell receptor (beta chain) sequence. Its antigen is as yet unknown. Vbeta (60) and Jbeta (13) primers were used in the PCR. Some clones are missing from TCRdb's copy, which holds only in-frame ones; the method was immunoSEQ multiplex PCR. Here the sample spans 100,000 or so clones, 83% being singletons. This sample was included in a study of cytomegalovirus exposure and HLA in healthy donors. Findings and caveats of the study: Cytomegalovirus-associated TCR beta chains were listed, numbering some 170.

CDR1 and CDR2 from the germline V gene are SGHRS and YFSETQ. The CDR3 spans 13 residues. V shed 4 bases and J 4 bases; nucleotides not matched to a gene: 3. The sequence derives from a man in his forties in good health and CMV-seronegative. V is TRBV5-1 and J is TRBJ1-1, with 8 bases that match TRBD1. The material sequenced was PBMCs. This CDR3 reads CASSRDRGTEAFF. The CDR3 DNA reads TGCGCCAGCAGCCGAGACAGGGGCACTGAAGCTTTCTTT. Full variable domain (missing parts from reference TRBV5-1 and TRBJ1-1): KAGVTQTPRYLIKTRGQQVTLSCSPISGHRSVSWYQQTPGQGLQFLFEYFSETQRNKGNFPGRFSGRQFSNSRSEMNVSTLELGDSALYLCASSRDRGTEAFFGQGTRLTVV.